These 26 T cell receptor beta chains came from one sample sequenced in a study of CD8 T cells in ankylosing spondylitis. TCRdb called the 5' RACE reads again in MiXCR, with one record for every CDR3 protein. The table has around 340,000 distinct CDR3 sequences, approximately 15% seen once; the top ten hold about 1%. Input material: blood, either unsorted or a sorted T cell fraction (not recorded which). The receptor set was obtained from a male donor with ankylosing spondylitis or in good health (not recorded which).

This clonotype was found many times. The genes are TRBV28 and TRBJ1-5; the D is unclear. V lost 5 bases and J lost 2, with 7 bases in between. Germline V gene sequence: CDR1 MDHEN, CDR2 SYDVKM. CDR3 size: 13 residues. Written as DNA, the CDR3 is TGTGCCAGCAGTGGCGGACGCAATCAGCCCCAGCATTTT. Its translation: CASSGGRNQPQHF.

This clonotype was detected only a few times. CDR3 in DNA: TGCGCCAGCAGCTTCGAGACAGAAGCTTTCTTT. Translation gives CASSFETEAFF. The chain links TRBV5-1 to TRBJ1-1, with no clear D. V was cut by 2 bases and J by 8 bases, with 7 bases left in between. Germline lookup yields CDR1 SGHRS and CDR2 YFSETQ. This CDR3 contains 11 residues.

This clonotype has more than one count but fewer than ten. V and J are TRBV12-3 or TRBV12-4 and TRBJ1-1; the D is unclear. This CDR3 comprises 12 residues. Between the trimmed V and J ends, which lost 8 bases and 5 bases, there was a span of 12 bases. In nucleotides, the CDR3 is TGTGCCAGCTCCTCCCAATGGACTGAAGCTTTCTTT. This codes for CASSSQWTEAFF.

This chain joins TRBV15 and TRBJ2-7, with 10 bases matching TRBD1. V dropped 5 bases and J dropped 3; count of bases not matched to a gene: 7. Germline CDR1 and CDR2: LNHNV and YYDKDF (reference sequence). The CDR3 covers 15 residues. The CDR3 loop reads CATSGGTGAFYEQYF. CDR3 nucleotides: TGTGCCACCAGCGGCGGGACAGGGGCTTTCTACGAGCAGTACTTC.

Ten or more counts support this clonotype. The gene calls are TRBV24-1 and TRBJ2-1, with D possibly being TRBD1 (6 bases). CDR1 and CDR2 (germline): KGHDR, SFDVKD. The CDR3 is 14 residues long. V shed 2 bases and J shed 7 bases, with 11 bases lying between them. As DNA, the CDR3 is TGTGCCACCAGTGATTCAGGACAGATTAATGAGCAGTTCTTC. It is translated as CATSDSGQINEQFF.

CDR3: CASSYSFYGSYEQYF. Written as DNA, the CDR3 is TGTGCCAGCAGTTACTCGTTTTACGGCTCCTACGAGCAGTACTTC. This sequence joins TRBV6-5 and TRBJ2-7; D is undetermined. This CDR3 is built from 15 residues. Germline-derived CDR1 and CDR2 are MNHEY and SVGAGI. V lost 0 bases, J lost 0 bases, and 9 bases lay in between.

This clonotype has more than one count but fewer than ten. V usage is TRBV6-1 and J usage is TRBJ1-1; D ambiguous. Germline V CDR1 and CDR2: MNHNS, SASEGT. The CDR3 totals 15 residues. The V gene lost 2 bases and the J gene lost 1 base, with 11 bases spanning the gap. CDR3 region: CASSESAHGNTEAFF. In DNA form, the CDR3 reads TGTGCCAGCAGTGAAAGCGCCCACGGGAACACTGAAGCTTTCTTT.

Ten or more counts support this clonotype. The V call is TRBV5-1, the J call TRBJ1-1, with D hard to call. CDR3 length: 14 residues. V shed 0 bases and J shed 0 bases, with 6 bases lying between them. Germline CDR1 and CDR2: SGHRS and YFSETQ. The CDR3 loop reads CASSLEGMNTEAFF. In DNA form, the CDR3 reads TGCGCCAGCAGCTTGGAGGGAATGAACACTGAAGCTTTCTTT.

This chain joins TRBV9 and TRBJ1-5, with D possibly TRBD1 on 6 matching bases. The V end was cut by 4 bases, the J end by 4 bases, with 15 bases between. The germline gives CDR1 SGDLS, CDR2 YYNGEE. The CDR3 is 15 amino acids. As DNA, the CDR3 is TGTGCCAGCAGCCCGGGGGGGCAGGGGAATCAGCCCCAGCATTTT. Residues: CASSPGGQGNQPQHF. Based on the CDR3 plus reference TRBV9 and TRBJ1-5, the full variable domain is DSGVTQTPKHLITATGQRVTLRCSPRSGDLSVYWYQQSLDQGLQFLIQYYNGEERAKGNILERFSAQQFPDLHSELNLSSLELGDSALYFCASSPGGQGNQPQHFGDGTRLSIL.

The rearrangement joins TRBV5-1 to TRBJ2-2; D unclear. The ends were cut back, 0 bases at V and 3 bases at J, with 6 bases in the middle. Looked up from germline, CDR1 is SGHRS and CDR2 is YFSETQ. This CDR3 is 14 amino acids long. The CDR3 coding sequence is TGCGCCAGCAGCTTGGATCGGTACACCGGGGAGCTGTTTTTT. This codes for CASSLDRYTGELFF. The whole variable domain, remainder taken from reference TRBV5-1 and TRBJ2-2, is KAGVTQTPRYLIKTRGQQVTLSCSPISGHRSVSWYQQTPGQGLQFLFEYFSETQRNKGNFPGRFSGRQFSNSRSEMNVSTLELGDSALYLCASSLDRYTGELFFGEGSRLTVL.

A few counts support this clonotype. The chain combines TRBV12-3 or TRBV12-4 with TRBJ1-4; D perhaps matches TRBD1 (5 bases). CDR3 size: 13 residues. Trimming left V 1 base short and J 8 bases short, with 8 bases between. The CDR3 loop is CASSLGGAEKLFF. CDR3 DNA sequence: TGTGCCAGCAGTTTAGGGGGCGCGGAAAAACTGTTTTTT.

This rearrangement joins TRBV15 to TRBJ2-4; the D is unclear. Germline V gives CDR1 LNHNV, CDR2 YYDKDF (reference sequence). V was clipped by 3 bases and J by 3 bases, with 12 bases between them. This CDR3 comprises 15 residues. The CDR3 here is CATSSGVLGKNIQYF. CDR3 sequence (DNA): TGTGCCACCAGCAGTGGAGTCTTGGGCAAAAACATTCAGTACTTC. Full variable domain (outside the CDR3, taken from reference TRBV15 and TRBJ2-4): DAMVIQNPRYQVTQFGKPVTLSCSQTLNHNVMYWYQQKSSQAPKLLFHYYDKDFNNEADTPDNFQSRRPNTSFCFLDIRSPGLGDTAMYLCATSSGVLGKNIQYFGAGTRLSVL.

V gene TRBV18 combines with J gene TRBJ1-6, with 7 bases lining up with TRBD1. Germline-derived CDR1 and CDR2 are KGHSH and LQKENI. V gave up 0 bases and J gave up 7 bases; unmatched junction bases: 3. CDR3 length: 15 residues. CDR3 protein: CASSPPTGRNSPLHF. The DNA of the CDR3 is TGTGCCAGCTCACCACCGACAGGGAGGAATTCACCCCTCCACTTT.

This clonotype was picked up a small number of times. This chain links TRBV3-1 with TRBJ1-2; D ambiguous. Trimming took 1 base from V and 12 from J, leaving 6 bases between them. CDR1 is LGHDT, CDR2 YNNKEL, per germline (reference sequence). CDR3 length equals 10 residues. CDR3 sequence: CASSQVYDTF. CDR3 in DNA: TGTGCCAGCAGCCAAGTCTATGACACCTTC.

The V gene is TRBV7-2, the J gene TRBJ2-5; 9 bases are a match to TRBD1. The germline CDR1 and CDR2 sequences are SGHTA and FQGNSA. The ends lost 3 bases at V and 5 bases at J; junction bases unmatched: 7. The CDR3 runs to 15 residues. The CDR3 sequence: CASSFGTGMGETQYF. CDR3 in DNA: TGTGCCAGCAGCTTCGGGACAGGGATGGGGGAGACCCAGTACTTC.

This clonotype has ten or more counts. The chain links TRBV20-1 to TRBJ2-3; either TRBD1 or TRBD2 may supply D (5 bases each). The CDR3 has 18 amino acids. Germline loops: CDR1 DFQATT, CDR2 SNEGSKA (reference sequence). Between the trimmed V and J ends, which lost 2 bases and 1 base, there was a span of 22 bases. The CDR3 spells CSARPNHGGRSGTDTQYF. The CDR3 nucleotides are TGCAGTGCTAGACCCAATCATGGGGGTAGATCGGGCACAGATACGCAGTATTTT.

This clonotype was recorded a few times. At one end, the junction sequence differs from germline, possibly due to a read error. The chain joins TRBV15 to TRBJ2-7, with D perhaps TRBD1 or TRBD2 (5 bases each). Germline lookup yields CDR1 LNHNV and CDR2 YYDKDF (reference sequence). The CDR3 has 14 residues. Written as DNA, the CDR3 is TGTGCCACCAGCCGAGAGGGGAGCACCTACGAGCAGTACTTC. Protein sequence: CATSREGSTYEQYF.

This clonotype was seen more than once but under ten times. The chain combines TRBV7-2 with TRBJ1-1; TRBD1 might be the D (6 bases). This CDR3 spans 15 amino acids. V lost 3 bases and J 3 bases, leaving 14 bases between the germline ends. Germline V gene data show CDR1 as SGHTA and CDR2 as FQGNSA. CDR3 nucleotides: TGTGCCAGCAGCTTGGGACCCTGGACAGACACTGAAGCTTTCTTT. Translating gives CASSLGPWTDTEAFF.

The genes are TRBV3-1 and TRBJ1-4; D gene unclear. In germline, CDR1 is LGHDT, CDR2 YNNKEL (reference sequence). V lost 4 bases and J lost 7, with 19 bases in between. This CDR3 is 16 amino acids long. CDR3 amino acids: CASSRGGRVRGEKLFF. The CDR3 bases are TGTGCCAGCAGCCGAGGAGGAAGGGTTCGGGGTGAAAAACTGTTTTTT.

This clonotype was seen repeatedly, ten times or more. The chain uses TRBV12-3 or TRBV12-4 and TRBJ2-1, with 14 bases matching TRBD2. The CDR3 sequence is 17 residues long. V lost 5 bases to trimming and J lost 4 bases; unmatched junction nucleotides: 7. The CDR3 sequence is CASSPGTSGREYNEQFF. CDR3 sequence (DNA): TGTGCCAGCAGTCCCGGGACTAGCGGGAGAGAATACAATGAGCAGTTCTTC.

The table lists this clonotype with a few counts. The rearrangement links TRBV12-3 or TRBV12-4 to TRBJ1-2; weak D call: TRBD1 (5 bases). The ends were cut back, 6 bases at V and 2 bases at J, with 13 bases in the middle. This CDR3 comprises 14 residues. The CDR3 region has the DNA TGTGCCAGCAGCTCGCCCGGGGGAAACTATGGCTACACCTTC. Translated, it gives CASSSPGGNYGYTF.

This clonotype has more than one count but fewer than ten. The CDR3 loop reads CSANPGRWRETQYF. The CDR3 nucleotides read TGCAGTGCTAATCCCGGCCGCTGGAGGGAGACCCAGTACTTC. The chain couples TRBV20-1 to TRBJ2-5; the D gene is possibly TRBD2 (5 bases). V was shortened by 4 bases and J by 5 bases, with 17 bases between the two germline ends. Germline CDR1 reads DFQATT; CDR2 reads SNEGSKA (reference sequence). This CDR3 has 14 amino acids.

This clonotype occurred many times. The chain couples TRBV3-1 to TRBJ2-3, with TRBD1 as a possible D gene (5 bases). CDR3 length: 15 amino acids. Germline assignment: CDR1 LGHDT and CDR2 YNNKEL (reference sequence). V was shortened by 1 base and J by 0 bases, with 8 bases between the two germline ends. The CDR3 DNA reads TGTGCCAGCAGCCAAGGGGGCAGTAGCACAGATACGCAGTATTTT. Protein product: CASSQGGSSTDTQYF.

The chain carries TRBV7-7 and TRBJ2-3, with 8 bases identical to TRBD1. CDR3 length equals 15 residues. V lost 5 bases and J lost 6; bases outside the gene matches: 10. Germline-derived CDR1 and CDR2 are SSHAT and FNYEAQ (reference sequence). The CDR3 here is CASSRLGTGADTQYF. CDR3 DNA sequence: TGTGCCAGCAGCCGCCTCGGGACAGGTGCGGATACGCAGTATTTT. Drawing the rest from reference TRBV7-7 and TRBJ2-3, the complete variable domain is GAGVSQSPRYKVTKRGQDVTLRCDPISSHATLYWYQQALGQGPEFLTYFNYEAQPDKSGLPSDRFSAERPEGSISTLTIQRTEQRDSAMYRCASSRLGTGADTQYFGPGTRLTVL.

This clonotype was counted a few times. This chain connects TRBV5-1 to TRBJ1-1, with no clear D. V gave up 6 bases and J gave up 9 bases, with 15 bases separating them. Germline CDR1 and CDR2: SGHRS and YFSETQ. The CDR3 totals 12 residues. In nucleotides, the CDR3 is TGCGCCAGCACCCTTTCAAGTGAAAAAGCTTTCTTT. This sequence encodes CASTLSSEKAFF.

This clonotype was detected many times. The gene calls are TRBV7-9 and TRBJ2-3; either TRBD1 or TRBD2 may supply D (5 bases each). This CDR3 is built from 15 residues. Germline V lookup: CDR1 SEHNR, CDR2 FQNEAQ (reference sequence). Trimming took 3 bases from V and 0 from J, leaving 10 bases between them. The CDR3 here is CASSLGEFSTDTQYF. DNA for the CDR3: TGTGCCAGCAGCTTGGGGGAATTTAGCACAGATACGCAGTATTTT.